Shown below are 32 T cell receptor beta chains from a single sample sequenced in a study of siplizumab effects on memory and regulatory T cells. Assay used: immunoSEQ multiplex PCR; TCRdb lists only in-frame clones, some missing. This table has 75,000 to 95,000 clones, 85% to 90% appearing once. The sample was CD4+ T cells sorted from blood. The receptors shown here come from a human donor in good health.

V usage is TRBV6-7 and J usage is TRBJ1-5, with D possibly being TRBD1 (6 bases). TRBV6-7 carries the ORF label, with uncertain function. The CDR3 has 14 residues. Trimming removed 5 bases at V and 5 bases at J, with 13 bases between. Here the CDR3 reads CASSQQGRDQPQHF. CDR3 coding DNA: TGTGCCAGCAGTCAACAGGGAAGGGATCAGCCCCAGCATTTT.

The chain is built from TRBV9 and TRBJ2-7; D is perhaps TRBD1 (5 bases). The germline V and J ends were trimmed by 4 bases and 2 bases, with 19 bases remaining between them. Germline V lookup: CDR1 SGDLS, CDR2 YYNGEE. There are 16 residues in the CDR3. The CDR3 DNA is TGTGCCAGCAGCCCCCGGAGACAGATTCATCCCTACGAGCAGTACTTC. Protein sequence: CASSPRRQIHPYEQYF.

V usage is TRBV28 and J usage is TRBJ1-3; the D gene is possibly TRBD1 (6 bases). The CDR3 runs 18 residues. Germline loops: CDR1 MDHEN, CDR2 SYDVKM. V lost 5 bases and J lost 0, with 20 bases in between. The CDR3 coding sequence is TGTGCCAGCAGTCCACCGGGACATCGGCTTATCTCTGGAAACACCATATATTTT. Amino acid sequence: CASSPPGHRLISGNTIYF.

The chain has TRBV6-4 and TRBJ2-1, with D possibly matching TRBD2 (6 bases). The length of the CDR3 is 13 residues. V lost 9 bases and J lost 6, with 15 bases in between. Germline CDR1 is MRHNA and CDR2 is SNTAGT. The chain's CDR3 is CASSTGVSNEQFF. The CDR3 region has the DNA TGTGCCAGTTCGACGGGAGTCAGCAATGAGCAGTTCTTC.

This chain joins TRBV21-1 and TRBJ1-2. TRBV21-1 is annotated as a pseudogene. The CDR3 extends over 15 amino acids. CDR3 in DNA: TGTGCCAGCAGCATACCAGACGCCCTAAACTATGGCTACACCTTC. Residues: CASSIPDALNYGYTF.

This CDR3 is CASTMGLGGNQPQHF. In nucleotides, the CDR3 is TGTGCCAGTACTATGGGACTCGGTGGCAATCAGCCCCAGCATTTT. The gene calls are TRBV19 and TRBJ1-5, with D possibly being TRBD1 (5 bases). Germline CDR1 reads LNHDA; CDR2 reads SQIVND (reference sequence). CDR3 size: 15 residues. V lost 7 bases, J lost 2 bases, and 15 bases lay in between.

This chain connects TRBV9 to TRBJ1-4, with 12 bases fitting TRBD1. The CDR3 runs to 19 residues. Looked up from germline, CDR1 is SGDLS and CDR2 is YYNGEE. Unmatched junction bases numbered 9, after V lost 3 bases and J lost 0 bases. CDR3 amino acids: CASSGRDRGPLATNEKLFF. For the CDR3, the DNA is TGTGCCAGCAGCGGACGGGACAGGGGGCCTCTTGCAACTAATGAAAAACTGTTTTTT.

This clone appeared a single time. CDR3 region: CASSGPWDLYNEQFF. As DNA, the CDR3 is TGTGCCAGCAGCGGCCCATGGGACCTTTACAATGAGCAGTTCTTC. The genes are TRBV7-9 and TRBJ2-1; either TRBD1 or TRBD2 may supply D (5 bases each). The CDR3 spans 15 residues. Germline values: CDR1 SEHNR, CDR2 FQNEAQ (reference sequence). With 5 bases removed from V and 4 bases from J, the gap between germline ends came to 15 bases.

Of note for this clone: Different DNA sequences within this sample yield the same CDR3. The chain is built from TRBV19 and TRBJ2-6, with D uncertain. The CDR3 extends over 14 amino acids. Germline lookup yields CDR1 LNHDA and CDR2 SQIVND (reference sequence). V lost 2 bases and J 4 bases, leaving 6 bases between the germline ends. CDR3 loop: CASSISSGANVLTF. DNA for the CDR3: TGTGCCAGTAGTATATCTTCCGGGGCCAACGTCCTGACTTTC.

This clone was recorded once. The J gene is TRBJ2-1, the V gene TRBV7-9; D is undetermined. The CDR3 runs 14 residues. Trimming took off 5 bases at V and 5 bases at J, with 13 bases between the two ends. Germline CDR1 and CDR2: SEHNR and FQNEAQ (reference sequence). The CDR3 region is CASSLTHTDNEQFF. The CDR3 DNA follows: TGTGCCAGCAGCCTGACACATACCGACAATGAGCAGTTCTTC.

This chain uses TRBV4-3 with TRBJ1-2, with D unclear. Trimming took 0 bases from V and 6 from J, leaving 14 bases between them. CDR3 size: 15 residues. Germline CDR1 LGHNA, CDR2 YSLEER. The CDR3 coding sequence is TGCGCCAGCAGCCAAGACCGAGGAGGGTGGAATGGCTACACCTTC. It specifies CASSQDRGGWNGYTF.

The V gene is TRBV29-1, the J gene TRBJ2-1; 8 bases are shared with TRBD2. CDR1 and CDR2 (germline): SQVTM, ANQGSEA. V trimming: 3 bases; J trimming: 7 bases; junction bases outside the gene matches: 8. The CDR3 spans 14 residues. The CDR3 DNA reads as TGCAGCGTTGAGCAAGCGGGAGCATGGAATGAGCAGTTCTTC. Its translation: CSVEQAGAWNEQFF.

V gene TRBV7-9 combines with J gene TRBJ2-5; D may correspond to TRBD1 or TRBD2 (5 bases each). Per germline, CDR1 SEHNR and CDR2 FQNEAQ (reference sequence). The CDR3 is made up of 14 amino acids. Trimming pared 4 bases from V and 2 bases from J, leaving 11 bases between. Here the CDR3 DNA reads TGTGCCAGCAGCTCCCGGGACGGGCAAGAGACCCAGTACTTC. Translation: CASSSRDGQETQYF. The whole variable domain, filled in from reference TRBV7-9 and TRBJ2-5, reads DTGVSQNPRHKITKRGQNVTFRCDPISEHNRLYWYRQTLGQGPEFLTYFQNEAQLEKSRLLSDRFSAERPKGSFSTLEIQRTEQGDSAMYLCASSSRDGQETQYFGPGTRLLVL.

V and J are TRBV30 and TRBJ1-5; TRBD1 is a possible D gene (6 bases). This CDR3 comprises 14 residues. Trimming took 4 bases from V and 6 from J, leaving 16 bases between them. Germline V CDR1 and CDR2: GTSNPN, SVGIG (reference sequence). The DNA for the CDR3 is TGTGCCTGGAACGAACAGGGATTAGGTCAGCCCCAGCATTTT. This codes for CAWNEQGLGQPQHF.

The CDR3 loop is CASSPTGHTDTQYF. The DNA of the CDR3 is TGTGCCAGCAGCCCCACAGGACACACAGATACGCAGTATTTT. The V gene is TRBV7-9, the J gene TRBJ2-3; D is perhaps TRBD1 (5 bases). CDR1 is SEHNR, CDR2 FQNEAQ, per germline (reference sequence). The V end was cut by 5 bases, the J end by 2 bases, with 11 bases between. The CDR3 is 14 residues long.

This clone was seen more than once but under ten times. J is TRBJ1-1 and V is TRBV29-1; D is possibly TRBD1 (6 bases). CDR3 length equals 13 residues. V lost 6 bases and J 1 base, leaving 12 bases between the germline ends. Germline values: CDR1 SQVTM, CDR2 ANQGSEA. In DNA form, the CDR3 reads TGCAGCGTAGGAAAGGACAGGAACACTGAAGCTTTCTTT. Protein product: CSVGKDRNTEAFF.

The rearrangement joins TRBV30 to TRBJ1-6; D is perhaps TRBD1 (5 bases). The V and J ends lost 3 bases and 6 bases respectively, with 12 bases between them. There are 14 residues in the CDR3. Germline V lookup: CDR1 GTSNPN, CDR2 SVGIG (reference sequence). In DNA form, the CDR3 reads TGTGCCTGGAGAACGGGACCGCTTAATTCACCCCTCCACTTT. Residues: CAWRTGPLNSPLHF.

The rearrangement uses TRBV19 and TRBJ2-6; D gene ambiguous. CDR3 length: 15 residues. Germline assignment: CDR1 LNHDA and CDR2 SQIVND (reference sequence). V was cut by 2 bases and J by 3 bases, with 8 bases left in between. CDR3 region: CASSIRHIGANVLTF. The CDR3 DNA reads TGTGCCAGTAGTATAAGGCATATTGGGGCCAACGTCCTGACTTTC.

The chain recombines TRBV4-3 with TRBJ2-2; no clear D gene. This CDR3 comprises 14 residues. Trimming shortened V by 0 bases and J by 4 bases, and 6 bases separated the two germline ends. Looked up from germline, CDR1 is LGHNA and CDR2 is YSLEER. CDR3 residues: CASSQEPPTGELFF. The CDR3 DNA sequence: TGCGCCAGCAGCCAAGAACCTCCCACCGGGGAGCTGTTTTTT.

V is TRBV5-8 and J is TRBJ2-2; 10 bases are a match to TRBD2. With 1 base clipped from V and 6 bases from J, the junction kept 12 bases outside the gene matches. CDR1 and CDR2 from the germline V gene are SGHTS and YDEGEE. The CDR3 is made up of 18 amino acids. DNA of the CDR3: TGTGCCAGCAGCTTGTTGGTAGCGGGAGGCCCTGGGGCCGGGGAGCTGTTTTTT. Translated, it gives CASSLLVAGGPGAGELFF.

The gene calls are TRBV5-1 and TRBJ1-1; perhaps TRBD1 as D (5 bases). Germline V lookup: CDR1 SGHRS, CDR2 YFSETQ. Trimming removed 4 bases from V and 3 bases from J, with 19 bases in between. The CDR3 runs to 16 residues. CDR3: CASSPQGTSEHTEAFF. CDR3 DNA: TGCGCCAGCAGCCCCCAAGGGACTTCGGAGCACACTGAAGCTTTCTTT.

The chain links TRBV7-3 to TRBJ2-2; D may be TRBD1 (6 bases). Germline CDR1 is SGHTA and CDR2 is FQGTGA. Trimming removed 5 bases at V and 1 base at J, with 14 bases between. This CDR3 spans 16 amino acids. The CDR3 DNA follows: TGTGCCAGCAGCCGACGTGGGGGACAGAACACCGGGGAGCTGTTTTTT. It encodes CASSRRGGQNTGELFF. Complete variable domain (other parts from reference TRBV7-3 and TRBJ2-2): GAGVSQTPSNKVTEKGKYVELRCDPISGHTALYWYRQSLGQGPEFLIYFQGTGAADDSGLPNDRFFAVRPEGSVSTLKIQRTERGDSAVYLCASSRRGGQNTGELFFGEGSRLTVL.

The CDR3 DNA reads as TGTGCCAGCTCACCAAGCGGGAGGGTGTACGAGCAGTACTTC. Residues: CASSPSGRVYEQYF. The chain is built from TRBV18 and TRBJ2-7; 10 bases map to TRBD2. This CDR3 contains 14 residues. The V gene end was trimmed by 2 bases and the J gene end by 4 bases; junction bases not matched to a gene: 2. From germline, CDR1 is KGHSH and CDR2 LQKENI.

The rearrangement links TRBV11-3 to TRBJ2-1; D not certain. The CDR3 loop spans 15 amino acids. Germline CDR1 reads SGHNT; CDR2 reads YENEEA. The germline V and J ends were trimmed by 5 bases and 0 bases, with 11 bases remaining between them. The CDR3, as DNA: TGTGCCAGCAGCCTGACACGAGGCTCCTACAATGAGCAGTTCTTC. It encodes CASSLTRGSYNEQFF.

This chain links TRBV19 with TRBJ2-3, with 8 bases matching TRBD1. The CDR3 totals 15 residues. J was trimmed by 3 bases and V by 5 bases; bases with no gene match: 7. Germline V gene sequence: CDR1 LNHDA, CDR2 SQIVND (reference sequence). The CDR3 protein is CASSSRTGKTDTQYF. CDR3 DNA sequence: TGTGCCAGTAGTTCTCGGACAGGGAAGACAGATACGCAGTATTTT.

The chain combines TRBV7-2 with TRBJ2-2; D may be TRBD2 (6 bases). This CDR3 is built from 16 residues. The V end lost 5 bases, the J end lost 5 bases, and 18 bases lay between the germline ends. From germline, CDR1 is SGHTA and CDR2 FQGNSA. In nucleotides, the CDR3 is TGTGCCAGCAGCCAAGCCCTAGCGTCCGGGACCGGGGAGCTGTTTTTT. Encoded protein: CASSQALASGTGELFF.

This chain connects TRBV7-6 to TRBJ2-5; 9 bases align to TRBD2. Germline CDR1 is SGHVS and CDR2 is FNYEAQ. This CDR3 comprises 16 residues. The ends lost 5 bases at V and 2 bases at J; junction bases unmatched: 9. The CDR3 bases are TGTGCCAGCAGCCGGCTCGGACTAGCGAATCAAGAGACCCAGTACTTC. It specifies CASSRLGLANQETQYF. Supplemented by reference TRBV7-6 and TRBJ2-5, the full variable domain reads GAGVSQSPRYKVTKRGQDVALRCDPISGHVSLYWYRQALGQGPEFLTYFNYEAQQDKSGLPNDRFSAERPEGSISTLTIQRTEQRDSAMYRCASSRLGLANQETQYFGPGTRLLVL.

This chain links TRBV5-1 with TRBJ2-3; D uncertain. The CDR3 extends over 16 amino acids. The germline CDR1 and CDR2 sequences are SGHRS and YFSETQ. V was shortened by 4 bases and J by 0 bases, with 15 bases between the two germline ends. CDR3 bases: TGCGCCAGCAGCCGCCTTAGTACGCGGAGCACAGATACGCAGTATTTT. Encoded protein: CASSRLSTRSTDTQYF.

CDR3 nucleotides: TGTGCCAGCAGTGTGAAGATAGGGGGTAACACCGGGGAGCTGTTTTTT. It yields the protein CASSVKIGGNTGELFF. The chain has TRBV6-4 and TRBJ2-2; TRBD1 is a possible D gene (6 bases). Germline loops: CDR1 MRHNA, CDR2 SNTAGT. Trimming shortened V by 4 bases and J by 2 bases, and 14 bases separated the two germline ends. CDR3 length: 16 residues.

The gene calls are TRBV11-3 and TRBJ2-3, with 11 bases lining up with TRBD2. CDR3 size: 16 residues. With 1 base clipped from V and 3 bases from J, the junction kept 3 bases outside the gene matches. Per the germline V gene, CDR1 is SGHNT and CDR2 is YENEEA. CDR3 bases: TGTGCCAGCAGCTTAGGACTAGCGGGAATTACAGATACGCAGTATTTT. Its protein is CASSLGLAGITDTQYF. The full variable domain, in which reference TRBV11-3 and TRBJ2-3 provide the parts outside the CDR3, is EAGVVQSPRYKIIEKKQPVAFWCNPISGHNTLYWYLQNLGQGPELLIRYENEEAVDDSQLPKDRFSAERLKGVDSTLKIQPAELGDSAVYLCASSLGLAGITDTQYFGPGTRLTVL.

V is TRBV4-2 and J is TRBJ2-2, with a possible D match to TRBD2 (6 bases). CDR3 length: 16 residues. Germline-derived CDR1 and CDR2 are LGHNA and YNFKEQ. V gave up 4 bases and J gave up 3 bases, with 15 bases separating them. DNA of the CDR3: TGTGCCAGCAGCCCGAGGAGGGGTTTGGACACCGGGGAGCTGTTTTTT. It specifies CASSPRRGLDTGELFF.

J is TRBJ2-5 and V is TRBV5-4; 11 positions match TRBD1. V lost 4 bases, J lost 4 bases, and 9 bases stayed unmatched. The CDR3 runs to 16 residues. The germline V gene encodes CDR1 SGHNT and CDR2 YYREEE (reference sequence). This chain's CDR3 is CASSRPGTGGGETQYF. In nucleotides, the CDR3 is TGTGCCAGCAGCCGGCCTGGGACAGGGGGTGGAGAGACCCAGTACTTC.